A single sample is the source of the 21 T cell receptor beta chains below, sequenced in a study of response to subunit inactivated influenza vaccine. TCRdb processed the RT-PCR reads anew with MiXCR; each CDR3 protein has one entry. The profile shows about 830,000 distinct CDR3 sequences, under 20% of them singletons. Material: PBMCs from blood, obtained about 5 days after vaccination. The source of these receptors is a man between 45 and 60 years old who received an inactivated influenza vaccine.

This clonotype was recorded a few times. The V call is TRBV3-1, the J call TRBJ2-1; weak D call: TRBD2 (5 bases). V lost 1 base and J lost 9, with 16 bases in between. Germline loops: CDR1 LGHDT, CDR2 YNNKEL (reference sequence). This CDR3 contains 15 residues. CDR3 DNA: TGTGCCAGCAGCCAAGGGTGGGGAGAACGGGGTGAGCAGTTCTTC. Translating it yields CASSQGWGERGEQFF.

The chain uses TRBV3-1 and TRBJ2-5; no definite D call. There are 13 residues in the CDR3. V was clipped by 3 bases and J by 0 bases, with 5 bases between them. Germline lookup yields CDR1 LGHDT and CDR2 YNNKEL (reference sequence). CDR3 bases: TGTGCCAGCAGCCATTCGTACCAAGAGACCCAGTACTTC. This encodes CASSHSYQETQYF.

The table lists this clonotype with a count of one. The chain links TRBV4-1 to TRBJ1-5; 8 bases are shared with TRBD1. The junction had 11 bases not matched to a gene; V was cut back by 4 bases and J by 3 bases. Per the germline V gene, CDR1 is MGHRA and CDR2 is YSYEKL. This CDR3 is 17 amino acids long. CDR3 DNA: TGCGCCAGCAGCCTCTCCCCCCAGACAGGGGCCAATCAGCCCCAGCATTTT. Translation gives CASSLSPQTGANQPQHF.

The chain has TRBV4-3 and TRBJ2-1; 9 bases fit TRBD1. Germline loops: CDR1 LGHNA, CDR2 YSLEER. The CDR3 runs to 16 residues. Germline trimming cut 1 base from V and 8 bases from J; bases unmatched to any gene: 9. CDR3 sequence reads: CASSQGGTGYFDEQFF. The CDR3, as DNA: TGCGCCAGCAGCCAAGGAGGGACAGGGTATTTCGATGAGCAGTTCTTC.

This CDR3 is CASSGSVLPSSYEQYF. The CDR3 bases are TGCGCCAGCAGCGGTAGCGTCCTCCCGAGCTCCTACGAGCAGTACTTC. The chain joins TRBV5-1 to TRBJ2-7; a weak D match, TRBD2 (5 bases). The CDR3 has 16 amino acids. CDR1 SGHRS and CDR2 YFSETQ come from the germline V gene. V was clipped by 4 bases and J by 0 bases, with 17 bases between them. The whole variable domain, remainder taken from reference TRBV5-1 and TRBJ2-7, is KAGVTQTPRYLIKTRGQQVTLSCSPISGHRSVSWYQQTPGQGLQFLFEYFSETQRNKGNFPGRFSGRQFSNSRSEMNVSTLELGDSALYLCASSGSVLPSSYEQYFGPGTRLTVT.

The chain joins TRBV12-3 or TRBV12-4 to TRBJ1-4; 8 bases agree with TRBD1. This CDR3 is built from 14 residues. The V gene end was trimmed by 5 bases and the J gene end by 8 bases; junction bases not matched to a gene: 7. For the CDR3, the DNA is TGTGCCAGCAGTACGGACAGGGTTGGCGAAAAACTGTTTTTT. Translated: CASSTDRVGEKLFF.

In its sample, this clonotype was seen a few times. The chain carries TRBV11-2 and TRBJ2-1, with D possibly being TRBD1 (6 bases). The CDR3 is 16 amino acids. In germline, CDR1 is SGHAT, CDR2 FQNNGV. V was clipped by 4 bases and J by 1 base, with 14 bases between them. The CDR3, as DNA: TGTGCCAGCAGCTCCTACAGGGTTAGATCCTACAATGAGCAGTTCTTC. Residues: CASSSYRVRSYNEQFF.

The DNA for the CDR3 is TGTGCCACTTCAATAGCGGGGGGCACAGATACGCAGTATTTT. Residues: CATSIAGGTDTQYF. The chain employs TRBV7-6 and TRBJ2-3; 9 nucleotides match TRBD2. CDR1 SGHVS and CDR2 FNYEAQ come from the germline V gene. With V trimmed by 10 bases and J by 1 base, 6 bases remained unmatched. CDR3 size: 14 residues.

This clonotype was detected many times. The chain has TRBV5-1 and TRBJ2-2; perhaps TRBD2 as D (5 bases). The germline V and J ends were trimmed by 6 bases and 0 bases, with 12 bases remaining between them. Germline V gene lookup returns CDR1 SGHRS and CDR2 YFSETQ. The CDR3 consists of 15 residues. CDR3 in DNA: TGCGCCAGCACCCGAGGAGGATCGAACACCGGGGAGCTGTTTTTT. Translating gives CASTRGGSNTGELFF.

The chain uses TRBV3-1 and TRBJ2-5, with 7 bases that match TRBD1. The CDR3 has 16 residues. Germline V gene data show CDR1 as LGHDT and CDR2 as YNNKEL (reference sequence). J gave up 0 bases and V 1 base, and 5 bases lay outside the gene matches. CDR3: CASSQAPRGYQETQYF. CDR3 nucleotide sequence: TGTGCCAGCAGCCAAGCTCCCAGGGGGTACCAAGAGACCCAGTACTTC.

This clonotype was seen many times. The V and J genes are TRBV5-1 and TRBJ2-7, with 8 bases that match TRBD2. J lost 3 bases, V lost 4 bases, and 3 bases had no gene match. Germline V CDR1 and CDR2: SGHRS, YFSETQ. CDR3 size: 13 residues. This CDR3 reads CASSQRGGYEQYF. CDR3 DNA sequence: TGCGCCAGCAGCCAACGGGGGGGCTACGAGCAGTACTTC.

The V and J genes are TRBV2 and TRBJ2-3, with 13 bases aligning to TRBD2. The CDR3 has 13 residues. Per the germline V gene, CDR1 is SNHLY and CDR2 is FYNNEI. Germline trimming cut 9 bases from V and 5 bases from J; bases unmatched to any gene: 2. CDR3 sequence: CASGLAGVDTQYF. Written as DNA, the CDR3 is TGTGCCAGTGGACTAGCGGGAGTAGATACGCAGTATTTT.

A few counts support this clonotype. The rearrangement links TRBV20-1 to TRBJ1-5; weak D call: TRBD1 (5 bases). This CDR3 spans 13 amino acids. V gave up 6 bases and J gave up 4 bases, with 13 bases separating them. Germline V gene sequence: CDR1 DFQATT, CDR2 SNEGSKA (reference sequence). CDR3 amino acids: CSAGATLNQPQHF. Here the CDR3 DNA reads TGCAGTGCCGGGGCGACTCTTAATCAGCCCCAGCATTTT.

This clonotype turned up a few times. V usage is TRBV3-1 and J usage is TRBJ1-1; possible D gene TRBD1, 6 bases. The CDR3 runs to 15 residues. The V end was cut by 3 bases, the J end by 7 bases, with 18 bases between. The germline gives CDR1 LGHDT, CDR2 YNNKEL (reference sequence). The CDR3 coding sequence is TGTGCCAGCAGCCATCAGGGGTCGAGGGGAAGTGAAGCTTTCTTT. The encoded protein is CASSHQGSRGSEAFF.

This clonotype was observed a handful of times. The V gene is TRBV6-4, the J gene TRBJ2-4, with D possibly matching TRBD2 (5 bases). The CDR3 has 21 amino acids. Germline V gene lookup returns CDR1 MRHNA and CDR2 SNTAGT. The V end lost 0 bases, the J end lost 2 bases, and 26 bases lay between the germline ends. Here the CDR3 reads CASSDSWAADSNMGTKNIQYF. The CDR3 DNA reads as TGTGCCAGCAGTGACTCTTGGGCAGCGGACTCCAATATGGGGACCAAAAACATTCAGTACTTC.

The V call is TRBV6-5, the J call TRBJ2-5; unclear D gene. V lost 6 bases to trimming and J lost 4 bases, with 6 bases between them. Germline-derived CDR1 and CDR2 are MNHEY and SVGAGI. The CDR3 totals 11 residues. The CDR3 coding sequence is TGTGCCAGCAGGCAAGGAGAGACCCAGTACTTC. This codes for CASRQGETQYF.

This clonotype was picked up a small number of times. The chain couples TRBV14 to TRBJ2-3; 8 nucleotides match TRBD2. The germline gives CDR1 SGHDN, CDR2 FVKESK. CDR3 size: 17 residues. Germline trimming cut 4 bases from V and 0 bases from J; bases unmatched to any gene: 9. The chain's CDR3 is CASSPFSGGGSTDTQYF. CDR3 DNA: TGTGCCAGCAGCCCCTTTTCGGGGGGGGGTAGCACAGATACGCAGTATTTT. Complete variable domain (other parts from reference TRBV14 and TRBJ2-3): EAGVTQFPSHSVIEKGQTVTLRCDPISGHDNLYWYRRVMGKEIKFLLHFVKESKQDESGMPNNRFLAERTGGTYSTLKVQPAELEDSGVYFCASSPFSGGGSTDTQYFGPGTRLTVL.

The rearrangement uses TRBV20-1 and TRBJ2-7; the D is unclear. From germline, CDR1 is DFQATT and CDR2 SNEGSKA (reference sequence). The CDR3 contains 12 residues. V shed 3 bases and J shed 0 bases, with 6 bases lying between them. In nucleotides, the CDR3 is TGCAGTGCTAGTATTAACTCCTACGAGCAGTACTTC. As protein: CSASINSYEQYF.

This clonotype was detected a few times. This chain's CDR3 is CASSFTGLRPLETQYF. The CDR3 nucleotides are TGTGCCAGCAGCTTCACGGGCCTCCGTCCTCTAGAGACCCAGTACTTC. The chain recombines TRBV7-9 with TRBJ2-5; D is unclear. With 3 bases removed from V and 4 bases from J, the gap between germline ends came to 18 bases. Per germline, CDR1 SEHNR and CDR2 FQNEAQ (reference sequence). CDR3 length: 16 residues.

This sequence joins TRBV5-1 and TRBJ2-3, with a weak D call TRBD1 (5 bases). The CDR3 has 15 residues. Looked up from germline, CDR1 is SGHRS and CDR2 is YFSETQ. Trimming left V 4 bases short and J 0 bases short, with 12 bases between. CDR3 DNA: TGCGCCAGCAGCAGAGACAGAGTAAGCACAGATACGCAGTATTTT. As protein: CASSRDRVSTDTQYF.

This clonotype was counted only a few times. At one of its ends the junction is not consistent with the germline gene, which may arise from a read error. V usage is TRBV9 and J usage is TRBJ2-1; TRBD2 might be the D (6 bases). The CDR3 totals 13 residues. CDR1 and CDR2 (germline): SGDLS, YYNGEE. DNA of the CDR3: TGTGCCAGCAGCGTAGTCGGATCGGGCGGGATTGTCTTC. Protein sequence: CASSVVGSGGIVF.